The sequence of this T cell receptor (beta chain) was determined in a study of molecular identifiers for immune sequencing clone quantification. Whole-study findings and limits: Naive cells had under 1% of molecules in clones above 20 RNA copies, effectors over 99%.

This clonotype was seen ten or more times. The target antigen is unknown. Previously published methods and listed TCR primers were used for the bulk TCR libraries. TCRdb fed the PCR reads into MiXCR, producing one record per CDR3 protein. The sample records approximately 680,000 distinct CDR3 sequences, around 25% being singletons. The sequencing sample was made of naive CD8+ T cells from blood, with Jurkat cell RNA spiked in. The subset is: FACS-sorted CD8+CD4-CCR7+CD45RA+ naive T cells. The receptor was derived from a human donor in good health. Some libraries in this study had Jurkat cell RNA spiked in.

DNA for the CDR3: TGCAGCGTTGGGGCCCGGCGGGGCGACGAGCAGTACTTC. As protein: CSVGARRGDEQYF. V usage is TRBV29-1 and J usage is TRBJ2-7, with a possible D match to TRBD2 (6 bases). CDR1 and CDR2 from the germline V gene are SQVTM and ANQGSEA. CDR3 length: 13 amino acids. The V end was cut by 4 bases, the J end by 5 bases, with 15 bases between.